These 22 T cell receptor beta chains were sequenced from one sample in a study of blood T cell repertoires in COVID-19. Produced via immunoSEQ multiplex PCR; TCRdb's table is partial and in-frame only. The table includes fewer than 200,000 clones, less than 90% detected once. Material for sequencing was peripheral blood. All receptors derive from a woman between 70 and 85 years old with COVID-19, enrolled during active disease.

The chain has TRBV7-8 and TRBJ2-2, with 12 bases lining up with TRBD1. The V gene end was trimmed by 2 bases and the J gene end by 4 bases; junction bases not matched to a gene: 2. This CDR3 region has 16 residues. Per the germline V gene, CDR1 is SGHVS and CDR2 is FQNEAQ. This chain's CDR3 is CASSLRDRGPTGELFF. CDR3 nucleotides: TGTGCCAGCAGCTTAAGGGACAGGGGGCCCACCGGGGAGCTGTTTTTT.

The rearrangement joins TRBV7-9 to TRBJ1-1; 8 bases are a match to TRBD1. From germline, CDR1 is SEHNR and CDR2 FQNEAQ (reference sequence). The CDR3 is 15 amino acids. V lost 2 bases and J lost 11; bases outside the gene matches: 13. The CDR3 here is CASSLSGTGVLKAFF. CDR3 nucleotides: TGTGCCAGCAGCTTATCCGGGACAGGAGTTCTTAAGGCTTTCTTT.

This clone has a single count. The chain recombines TRBV7-2 with TRBJ2-3; 13 bases match TRBD2. V shed 1 base and J 4 bases; nucleotides not matched to a gene: 2. The CDR3 sequence is 16 residues long. In germline, CDR1 is SGHTA, CDR2 FQGNSA. The CDR3 region has the DNA TGTGCCAGCAGCTTAGAACTAGCGGGAGGGGCAGATACGCAGTATTTT. It codes for CASSLELAGGADTQYF.

The chain recombines TRBV19 with TRBJ2-7; D is possibly TRBD2 (5 bases). The CDR3 loop spans 14 amino acids. Germline V gives CDR1 LNHDA, CDR2 SQIVND (reference sequence). The V end was cut by 3 bases, the J end by 3 bases, with 12 bases between. DNA of the CDR3: TGTGCCAGTAGTATGTCGGGAAGAGGCTACGAGCAGTACTTC. Its translation is CASSMSGRGYEQYF.

The chain couples TRBV7-6 to TRBJ2-2; 7 nucleotides align to TRBD1. CDR1 and CDR2 from the germline V gene are SGHVS and FNYEAQ. J lost 3 bases, V lost 2 bases, and 6 bases had no gene match. The CDR3 totals 16 residues. CDR3 nucleotides: TGTGCCAGCAGCTTAAACGAGGGGGCGGACACCGGGGAGCTGTTTTTT. This encodes CASSLNEGADTGELFF. The variable domain in full, completed from reference TRBV7-6 and TRBJ2-2, reads GAGVSQSPRYKVTKRGQDVALRCDPISGHVSLYWYRQALGQGPEFLTYFNYEAQQDKSGLPNDRFSAERPEGSISTLTIQRTEQRDSAMYRCASSLNEGADTGELFFGEGSRLTVL.

V gene TRBV6-2 or TRBV6-3 combines with J gene TRBJ1-5; D not resolved. The CDR3 consists of 14 residues. Trimming took off 0 bases at V and 5 bases at J, with 8 bases between the two ends. Germline lookup yields CDR1 MNHEY and CDR2 SVGEGT. The CDR3 region has the DNA TGTGCCAGCAGTTACTCGAACTCTCATCAGCCCCAGCATTTT. Protein: CASSYSNSHQPQHF.

The genes are TRBV28 and TRBJ2-7, with D tentatively TRBD2 (5 bases). The CDR3 consists of 12 residues. Trimming pared 6 bases from V and 2 bases from J, leaving 8 bases between. Germline CDR1 and CDR2: MDHEN and SYDVKM. The CDR3 DNA sequence: TGTGCCAGCAGGAGGGCGCCCTACGAGCAGTACTTC. Encoded protein: CASRRAPYEQYF.

The chain links TRBV5-4 to TRBJ2-1; TRBD2 matches at 8 bases. V was clipped by 5 bases and J by 6 bases; unmatched bases: 4. CDR1 is SGHNT, CDR2 YYREEE, per germline (reference sequence). This CDR3 has 13 residues. CDR3: CASSSGTSNEQFF. In DNA form, the CDR3 reads TGTGCCAGCAGTTCCGGGACTAGCAATGAGCAGTTCTTC. Full variable domain (outside the CDR3, taken from reference TRBV5-4 and TRBJ2-1): ETGVTQSPTHLIKTRGQQVTLRCSSQSGHNTVSWYQQALGQGPQFIFQYYREEENGRGNFPPRFSGLQFPNYSSELNVNALELDDSALYLCASSSGTSNEQFFGPGTRLTVL.

This chain links TRBV20-1 with TRBJ2-7, with D unclear. The CDR3 is made up of 11 amino acids. Germline-derived CDR1 and CDR2 are DFQATT and SNEGSKA (reference sequence). The V gene lost 7 bases and the J gene lost 3 bases, with 10 bases spanning the gap. CDR3 sequence (DNA): TGCAGTGTGGGTGGAGTCTACGAGCAGTACTTC. It codes for CSVGGVYEQYF.

The chain carries TRBV18 and TRBJ1-1; D gene unclear. CDR1 is KGHSH, CDR2 LQKENI, per germline. The CDR3 extends over 14 amino acids. Trimming left V 3 bases short and J 5 bases short, with 13 bases between. CDR3 coding DNA: TGTGCCAGCTCACCCTCCTTAGCGGTAACTGAAGCTTTCTTT. Its translation: CASSPSLAVTEAFF. Looking up the rest from reference TRBV18 and TRBJ1-1 gives the full variable domain: NAGVMQNPRHLVRRRGQEARLRCSPMKGHSHVYWYRQLPEEGLKFMVYLQKENIIDESGMPKERFSAEFPKEGPSILRIQQVVRGDSAAYFCASSPSLAVTEAFFGQGTRLTVV.

This chain links TRBV28 with TRBJ2-7; possible D gene TRBD2, 5 bases. Trimming took 2 bases from V and 2 from J, leaving 13 bases between them. Germline V lookup: CDR1 MDHEN, CDR2 SYDVKM. This CDR3 has 15 residues. CDR3 nucleotides: TGTGCCAGCAGTTTAGCTTCGCGGGCGACCTACGAGCAGTACTTC. Residues: CASSLASRATYEQYF.

This clone was counted ten times or more. The chain joins TRBV5-4 to TRBJ1-6; 7 bases are a match to TRBD1. The germline V gene encodes CDR1 SGHNT and CDR2 YYREEE (reference sequence). The trim removed 4 bases at V and 7 bases at J, leaving 8 bases unmatched. The CDR3 loop spans 15 amino acids. CDR3 DNA sequence: TGTGCCAGCAGCAACCGACAGGGAGTGAATTCACCCCTCCACTTT. Protein sequence: CASSNRQGVNSPLHF.

The rearrangement joins TRBV7-9 to TRBJ2-7; 16 nucleotides agree with TRBD2. The CDR3 contains 17 residues. Germline assignment: CDR1 SEHNR and CDR2 FQNEAQ (reference sequence). With 5 bases clipped from V and 3 bases from J, the junction kept 7 bases outside the gene matches. The CDR3, as DNA: TGTGCCAGCAGCGAGGGACTAGCGGGAGGGCCAGTCTACGAGCAGTACTTC. Translation: CASSEGLAGGPVYEQYF. The full variable domain, its missing parts supplied by reference TRBV7-9 and TRBJ2-7, is DTGVSQNPRHKITKRGQNVTFRCDPISEHNRLYWYRQTLGQGPEFLTYFQNEAQLEKSRLLSDRFSAERPKGSFSTLEIQRTEQGDSAMYLCASSEGLAGGPVYEQYFGPGTRLTVT.

This clone occurred a few times. The J gene is TRBJ1-5, the V gene TRBV4-3, with D unresolved. Germline loops: CDR1 LGHNA, CDR2 YSLEER. Trimming cost V 0 bases and J 1 base, with 22 bases left between them. This CDR3 is built from 20 residues. The CDR3: CASSQDIVGGGSSSNQPQHF. The CDR3 DNA is TGCGCCAGCAGCCAAGATATTGTGGGTGGCGGTTCTTCAAGCAATCAGCCCCAGCATTTT.

This chain uses TRBV19 with TRBJ1-2, with D possibly being TRBD1 (5 bases). The V end was cut by 3 bases, the J end by 5 bases, with 25 bases between. The CDR3 extends over 18 amino acids. The germline V gene has CDR1 LNHDA and CDR2 SQIVND (reference sequence). CDR3 sequence reads: CASSINLGAGNSGYGYTF. The CDR3 DNA reads TGTGCCAGTAGTATTAATTTAGGGGCAGGGAATAGTGGATATGGCTACACCTTC. The full variable domain, with the rest looked up from reference TRBV19 and TRBJ1-2, is DGGITQSPKYLFRKEGQNVTLSCEQNLNHDAMYWYRQDPGQGLRLIYYSQIVNDFQKGDIAEGYSVSREKKESFPLTVTSAQKNPTAFYLCASSINLGAGNSGYGYTFGSGTRLTVV.

The gene calls are TRBV19 and TRBJ2-1; 15 positions agree with TRBD2. Germline V CDR1 and CDR2: LNHDA, SQIVND (reference sequence). The CDR3 contains 20 residues. V lost 4 bases to trimming and J lost 5 bases; unmatched junction nucleotides: 15. The CDR3 sequence: CASSKTPGLAGGVTHNEQFF. In DNA form, the CDR3 reads TGTGCCAGTAGTAAAACGCCGGGACTAGCGGGAGGAGTGACACACAATGAGCAGTTCTTC.

This clone occurred a few times. The V and J genes are TRBV7-8 and TRBJ1-4, with 9 positions matching TRBD1. The CDR3 length is 16 residues. V shed 4 bases and J 6 bases; nucleotides not matched to a gene: 9. Germline V gives CDR1 SGHVS, CDR2 FQNEAQ. The CDR3 sequence is CASSSGQGWGYEKLFF. CDR3 in DNA: TGTGCCAGCAGCTCGGGACAGGGCTGGGGGTATGAAAAACTGTTTTTT.

The rearrangement uses TRBV5-4 and TRBJ2-6; the match to TRBD1 covers 11 bases. Looked up from germline, CDR1 is SGHNT and CDR2 is YYREEE (reference sequence). Trimming took 0 bases from V and 2 from J; bases not matched to a gene: 4. This CDR3 is 18 amino acids long. The CDR3 here is CASSLAWTGGAGANVLTF. The CDR3 DNA sequence: TGTGCCAGCAGCTTGGCTTGGACAGGGGGCGCTGGGGCCAACGTCCTGACTTTC.

This chain uses TRBV27 with TRBJ1-2; D is possibly TRBD1 (5 bases). Germline values: CDR1 MNHEY, CDR2 SMNVEV (reference sequence). The CDR3 spans 13 residues. Trimming removed 1 base from V and 8 bases from J, with 11 bases in between. CDR3 in DNA: TGTGCCAGCAGTTTATGGGGCCTGGGCGGCTACACCTTC. Residues: CASSLWGLGGYTF.

V and J are TRBV19 and TRBJ1-2, with D possibly being TRBD1 (5 bases). This CDR3 contains 16 residues. V lost 5 bases and J 5 bases, leaving 21 bases between the germline ends. Germline V gives CDR1 LNHDA, CDR2 SQIVND (reference sequence). The CDR3 reads CASSFGLRDGGYGYTF. In nucleotides, the CDR3 is TGTGCCAGTAGTTTCGGACTCAGGGACGGAGGGTATGGCTACACCTTC.

V gene TRBV3-1 (or the pseudogene TRBV3-2) combines with J gene TRBJ1-2; D possibly corresponds to TRBD1 (5 bases). Trimming cost V 0 bases and J 4 bases, with 9 bases left between them. This CDR3 has 14 residues. Germline CDR1 reads LGHDT; CDR2 reads YNNKEL (reference sequence). The CDR3 region has the DNA TGTGCCAGCAGCCAAGATGGGGCGGTCTATGGCTACACCTTC. This translates into CASSQDGAVYGYTF.

This clone was seen a few times. The rearrangement joins TRBV28 to TRBJ2-7; 9 bases align to TRBD2. CDR1 is MDHEN, CDR2 SYDVKM, per germline. This CDR3 has 15 residues. J lost 6 bases, V lost 2 bases, and 8 bases had no gene match. This CDR3 is CASSLAGGTPGEQYF. The CDR3 DNA follows: TGTGCCAGCAGTTTAGCGGGAGGGACGCCCGGCGAGCAGTACTTC.